This TCR beta chain was sequenced for a study of T cell repertoires in breast cancer. Germline assignment: CDR1 MNHEY and CDR2 SMNVEV (reference sequence). This CDR3 is built from 13 residues. Notes on this clonotype: A much larger clone is a single base away; this may be a read error.

A second nested PCR with blocking oligonucleotides suppressed unpaired genes. In TCRdb, the emulsion pairing reads were re-called with MiXCR into one record per CDR3 protein. The repertoire has about 40,000 distinct CDR3 sequences, 45% of them found once; the top ten carry approximately 57%. The expanded emulsion RT-PCR method captured paired alpha and beta chains from CD8+ T cells. This receptor was identified in a pool of human donors with breast cancer or a healthy control (not recorded which). The chain uses TRBV27 and TRBJ2-1; no reliable D call. Sequenced sample: CD8+ T cells. The CDR3 DNA is TGTGCCAGCAGTTCCGCCTCCTACAATGGGCAGTTCTTC. Its protein is CASSSASYNGQFF.